This paragraph covers one T cell receptor (beta chain) sequence. The data belong to a study of OX40 agonist ivuxolimab in advanced cancers. Study details: Clinicians treated patients with ivuxolimab, an agonistic anti-OX40 (CD134) antibody. Partial responses were achieved by three patients, of whom one had hepatocellular carcinoma and two had cutaneous melanoma. Patients in the trial were receiving intravenous ivuxolimab every 2 weeks, at doses of 0.01 to 10 mg/kg.

Trimming took off 5 bases at V and 4 bases at J, with 15 bases between the two ends. Germline CDR1 is LNHDA and CDR2 is SQIVND (reference sequence). The CDR3 loop spans 14 amino acids. This table comes from immunoSEQ multiplex PCR, and its TCRdb copy is limited to in-frame clones, with some not included. The sample records more than 25,000 clones, 60% to 75% being singletons. Blood sampling was done at baseline, cycle 4 day 1, and cycle 7 day 1. The J gene is TRBJ2-7, the V gene TRBV19, with D possibly matching TRBD1 (7 bases). The sequence was obtained from an adult with an advanced solid tumor such as melanoma, head and neck, liver or kidney cancer. The sequenced sample was CD4+ or CD8+ T cells sorted from blood, obtained in a trial of the OX40 agonist ivuxolimab. The CDR3 protein is CASSWAAGQYEQYF. As DNA, the CDR3 is TGTGCCAGTAGTTGGGCGGCGGGACAGTACGAGCAGTACTTC.